Listed below are T cell receptor beta chains from one sample, sequenced in a study of shared clonotypes between healthy human individuals. Data came from immunoSEQ multiplex PCR; TCRdb stores just in-frame clones and leaves some out. The profile shows around 2.5 million clones, 93% of them singletons. Sequencing input: naive CD4+ T cells from PBMCs. These receptors were collected from a man aged 18 to 35 in good health. Some clones in this sample may be carry-over from other donors' samples. Both conserved end residues are part of each CDR3. D genes are given only for firm matches. Rows may omit the clone size; those that give it use once, few, many or a size class.

TRBV28	TRBD1	-	TRBJ2-7	TGTGCCAGCACCTCTCGTGGAGGGACAGGGACCTACGAGCAGTACTTC	CASTSRGGTGTYEQYF
TRBV5-1	-	-	TRBJ2-2	TGCGCCAGCACTACACGGGGGTACAGCACCGGGGAGCTGTTTTTT	CASTTRGYSTGELFF
TRBV4-2	-	-	TRBJ2-5	TGTGCCAGCAGCCCGGGTGTGGGGGGCGTCGGGGAGACCCAGTACTTC	CASSPGVGGVGETQYF
TRBV7-3	TRBD1	once	TRBJ1-3	TGTGCCAGCAGCCCGACCGGGACAGGATCTGGAAACACCATATATTTT	CASSPTGTGSGNTIYF
TRBV28	TRBD1	-	TRBJ2-5	TGTGCCAGCAGTCAATCAGGGGGAGAGACCCAGTACTTC	CASSQSGGETQYF
TRBV18	TRBD2	-	TRBJ2-1	TGTGCCAGCTCACGATGGACTAGCGGGAACTACAATGAGCAGTTCTTC	CASSRWTSGNYNEQFF
TRBV5-1	-	once	TRBJ2-1	TGCGCCAGCAGCTACTTTGCGGGACATTCAGGTGAGCAGTTCTTC	CASSYFAGHSGEQFF
TRBV10-3	-	-	TRBJ1-2	TGTGCCATCAGTGAGCAGACGGGGGCCCACCCTCAAACGAACTATGGCTACACCTTC	CAISEQTGAHPQTNYGYTF
TRBV2	TRBD1	-	TRBJ1-2	TGTGCCAACTCCCGTGACAGGGGAGTCTATGGCTACACCTTC	CANSRDRGVYGYTF
TRBV4-3	-	-	TRBJ2-3	TGCGCCAGCAGCCAAGATGTTGGGGACGCCACAGATACGCAGTATTTT	CASSQDVGDATDTQYF
TRBV2	TRBD2	once	TRBJ2-1	TGTGCCAGCAGTGAGGGCGGGAGGCTGGCGGGTGAGCAGTTCTTC	CASSEGGRLAGEQFF
TRBV18	TRBD2	-	TRBJ2-7	TGTGCCAGCTCACCCGGACTAGCGGGAGTTGCGGATGAGCAGTACTTC	CASSPGLAGVADEQYF
TRBV5-4	-	-	TRBJ2-2	TGTGCCAGCAGCTTACAGGGCGGCGGCACCGGGGAGCTGTTTTTT	CASSLQGGGTGELFF
TRBV2	-	-	TRBJ2-3	TGTGCCAGCAGTGAAGGCCCCCTAGATACGCAGTATTTT	CASSEGPLDTQYF
TRBV18	TRBD2	-	TRBJ2-7	TGTGCCAGCTCACCAAGGGGAGGGGCTTCCTACGAGCAGTACTTC	CASSPRGGASYEQYF
TRBV4-3	TRBD2	-	TRBJ2-3	TGCGCCAGCAGCCGCTTGGTCGGGAGGACTAGCGGAGATACGCAGTATTTT	CASSRLVGRTSGDTQYF
TRBV7-2	-	few	TRBJ1-1	TGTGCCAGCAGCCCACCTCCTCGAGGAGACACTGAAGCTTTCTTT	CASSPPPRGDTEAFF
TRBV6-1	-	-	TRBJ2-5	TGTGCCAGCATGGGAGAGACCCAGTACTTC	CASMGETQYF
TRBV28	-	-	TRBJ1-5	TGTGCCAGCAGGGCGAGTCAGCCCCAGCATTTT	CASRASQPQHF
TRBV5-6	-	-	TRBJ2-3	-	CASSFLAQADTQYF
TRBV30	-	-	TRBJ2-2	TGTGCCTGGAACCCCAGGGGAGTCGGGGAGCTGTTTTTT	CAWNPRGVGELFF
TRBV7-2	-	-	TRBJ1-1	TGTGCCAGCAGCTTTTTGTTGAACACTGAAGCTTTCTTT	CASSFLLNTEAFF
TRBV7-3	-	-	TRBJ2-3	TGTGCCAGCAGCTCCGGGCGTGGGGCCCAAACAGATACGCAGTATTTT	CASSSGRGAQTDTQYF
TRBV4-3	-	-	TRBJ1-4	TGCGCCAGCAGCCGGCGAGCTACTCAGGGTTTCGGTGAAAAACTGTTTTTT	CASSRRATQGFGEKLFF
TRBV5-6	-	-	TRBJ1-1	TGTGCCAGCAGGTCCGACATGACAGCGAGATCTGAAGCTTTCTTT	CASRSDMTARSEAFF
TRBV18	-	-	TRBJ1-2	TGTGCCAGCTCTACCGGCTCGTACAGGGCTTATGGCTACACCTTC	CASSTGSYRAYGYTF
TRBV27	TRBD2	-	TRBJ2-3	TGTGCTCCGCGGGGGGTGAGGGAACCAGATACGCAGTATTTT	CAPRGVREPDTQYF